A single sample gave rise to the 30 T cell receptor beta chains below, sequenced in a study of blood T cell repertoires in COVID-19. The method was immunoSEQ multiplex PCR; TCRdb's version includes in-frame clones alone and lacks a portion of them. This sample yields around 130,000 clones, of which around four fifths are seen a single time; roughly 9% belongs to the top ten. What was sequenced was peripheral blood. These receptors were taken from a middle-aged man with active or convalescent COVID-19.

The V and J genes are TRBV6-4 and TRBJ2-2; 7 bases line up with TRBD1. This CDR3 spans 14 amino acids. V dropped 6 bases and J dropped 1; count of bases not matched to a gene: 2. From germline, CDR1 is MRHNA and CDR2 SNTAGT. CDR3 sequence reads: CASRRGRNTGELFF. The CDR3 coding sequence is TGTGCCAGCAGGAGGGGGCGGAACACCGGGGAGCTGTTTTTT.

V gene TRBV6-5 combines with J gene TRBJ1-2; 10 bases are a match to TRBD1. J gave up 5 bases and V 6 bases, and 9 bases lay outside the gene matches. CDR3 length equals 15 residues. CDR1 and CDR2 (germline): MNHEY, SVGAGI. CDR3 bases: TGTGCCAGCAGCACGAGACAGGGGGCGCAGTATGGCTACACCTTC. It yields the protein CASSTRQGAQYGYTF.

V usage is TRBV12-3 or TRBV12-4 and J usage is TRBJ1-3; no reliable D call. The CDR3 length is 13 residues. Trimming shortened V by 10 bases and J by 0 bases, and 10 bases separated the two germline ends. CDR3 nucleotides: TGTGCCATCGCCGGTGACTCTGGAAACACCATATATTTT. This codes for CAIAGDSGNTIYF.

This chain connects TRBV7-2 to TRBJ2-1; possible D gene TRBD2, 7 bases. CDR3 length: 16 residues. The germline V gene has CDR1 SGHTA and CDR2 FQGNSA. Deletions cut 2 bases from V and 0 bases from J, with 11 bases between. CDR3 sequence: CASSLWGGSSYNEQFF. CDR3 sequence (DNA): TGTGCCAGCAGCTTATGGGGGGGCAGCTCCTACAATGAGCAGTTCTTC.

The V gene is TRBV19, the J gene TRBJ2-1; TRBD1 matches at 9 bases. Germline lookup yields CDR1 LNHDA and CDR2 SQIVND (reference sequence). V lost 9 bases, J lost 5 bases, and 17 bases stayed unmatched. This CDR3 region has 17 residues. The DNA for the CDR3 is TGTGCCAGCAAATACACCTCGGGACAGGGCCTCCACAATGAGCAGTTCTTC. Protein product: CASKYTSGQGLHNEQFF.

The chain recombines TRBV27 with TRBJ2-3; D is possibly TRBD1 (6 bases). The germline V gene encodes CDR1 MNHEY and CDR2 SMNVEV (reference sequence). This CDR3 is built from 12 residues. Trimming took 7 bases from V and 8 from J, leaving 13 bases between them. In DNA, the CDR3 is TGTGCCAGCAACCCAGGGGTCGGTACGCAGTATTTT. It translates to CASNPGVGTQYF.

V usage is TRBV5-8 and J usage is TRBJ1-1, with D hard to call. Germline V CDR1 and CDR2: SGHTS, YDEGEE. Trimming removed 2 bases from V and 4 bases from J, with 18 bases in between. This CDR3 contains 16 residues. The CDR3 here is CASSFYRDTVVTEAFF. The DNA of the CDR3 is TGTGCCAGCAGCTTTTATCGCGATACAGTCGTCACTGAAGCTTTCTTT. The full variable domain, with the rest looked up from reference TRBV5-8 and TRBJ1-1, is EAGVTQSPTHLIKTRGQQATLRCSPISGHTSVYWYQQALGLGLQFLLWYDEGEERNRGNFPPRFSGRQFPNYSSELNVNALELEDSALYLCASSFYRDTVVTEAFFGQGTRLTVV.

The rearrangement uses TRBV9 and TRBJ1-1; 8 positions match TRBD1. With V trimmed by 3 bases and J by 6 bases, 4 bases remained unmatched. The CDR3 loop spans 13 amino acids. Per germline, CDR1 SGDLS and CDR2 YYNGEE. CDR3 nucleotides: TGTGCCAGCAGCGGACAGGGGAGGGCTGAAGCTTTCTTT. Its protein product is CASSGQGRAEAFF. The whole variable domain, filled in from reference TRBV9 and TRBJ1-1, reads DSGVTQTPKHLITATGQRVTLRCSPRSGDLSVYWYQQSLDQGLQFLIQYYNGEERAKGNILERFSAQQFPDLHSELNLSSLELGDSALYFCASSGQGRAEAFFGQGTRLTVV.

V and J are TRBV2 and TRBJ2-2, with D possibly being TRBD1 (6 bases). The germline gives CDR1 SNHLY, CDR2 FYNNEI. V shed 5 bases and J shed 4 bases, with 11 bases lying between them. The CDR3 sequence is 14 residues long. Written as DNA, the CDR3 is TGTGCCAGCAGTCTTCAGGGGTCCACCGGGGAGCTGTTTTTT. Amino acid sequence: CASSLQGSTGELFF.

V gene TRBV5-1 combines with J gene TRBJ2-3; 8 nucleotides match TRBD2. The CDR3 is 15 residues long. The ends lost 2 bases at V and 4 bases at J; junction bases unmatched: 6. The germline CDR1 and CDR2 sequences are SGHRS and YFSETQ. The CDR3 DNA follows: TGCGCCAGCAGCTTACCCGGGACTAGAGCAGATACGCAGTATTTT. The encoded protein is CASSLPGTRADTQYF.

This chain connects TRBV15 to TRBJ1-5; 7 bases fit TRBD1. V lost 0 bases to trimming and J lost 6 bases; unmatched junction nucleotides: 8. CDR3 length equals 16 residues. CDR1 LNHNV and CDR2 YYDKDF come from the germline V gene (reference sequence). The CDR3 DNA is TGTGCCACCAGCAGAGATCGGGGGACAGAGAGTCAGCCCCAGCATTTT. Residues: CATSRDRGTESQPQHF.

This clone has a single count. The genes are TRBV4-3 and TRBJ2-5, with a tentative D call TRBD2 (7 bases). Looked up from germline, CDR1 is LGHNA and CDR2 is YSLEER. The V end was cut by 0 bases, the J end by 4 bases, with 18 bases between. The CDR3 length is 17 residues. DNA for the CDR3: TGCGCCAGCAGCCAAGATTGGGCGGGGGCCGGGGGAGAGACCCAGTACTTC. It encodes CASSQDWAGAGGETQYF.

The CDR3 loop is CASSFGRGPTTTNEKLFF. The CDR3 DNA reads TGTGCCAGCAGCTTCGGCAGGGGGCCAACCACAACTAATGAAAAACTGTTTTTT. V usage is TRBV7-9 and J usage is TRBJ1-4, with 8 bases lining up with TRBD1. Germline trimming cut 3 bases from V and 0 bases from J; bases unmatched to any gene: 9. The CDR3 sequence is 18 residues long. Germline-derived CDR1 and CDR2 are SEHNR and FQNEAQ (reference sequence).

As for this clone: The same CDR3 is also encoded by other DNA sequences in this sample. V usage is TRBV12-3 or TRBV12-4 and J usage is TRBJ1-5; D may be TRBD1 (5 bases). Trimming stripped 6 bases from V and 4 bases from J, with 10 bases between. This CDR3 is 13 amino acids long. This CDR3 is CASRRQLNQPQHF. DNA for the CDR3: TGTGCCAGCAGAAGACAGCTAAATCAGCCCCAGCATTTT.

The V call is TRBV18, the J call TRBJ2-6; TRBD2 matches at 12 bases. The V gene's germline CDR1 is KGHSH and CDR2 LQKENI. The CDR3 consists of 19 residues. V trimming: 3 bases; J trimming: 1 base; junction bases outside the gene matches: 7. The CDR3 nucleotides read TGTGCCAGCTCACCGCTCGCTAGCGGGGGGGCTTCTGGGGCCAACGTCCTGACTTTC. Translated, it gives CASSPLASGGASGANVLTF.

The chain joins TRBV18 to TRBJ1-2; D not resolved. V lost 2 bases and J lost 3, with 10 bases in between. The CDR3 is 14 amino acids. Germline CDR1 reads KGHSH; CDR2 reads LQKENI. CDR3 bases: TGTGCCAGCTCACCATCGGTGTCGGACTATGGCTACACCTTC. It encodes CASSPSVSDYGYTF.

V is TRBV14 and J is TRBJ1-2; a possible D gene is TRBD1 (6 bases). Germline CDR1 and CDR2: SGHDN and FVKESK. The CDR3 is 13 residues long. Trimming pared 4 bases from V and 7 bases from J, leaving 13 bases between. DNA of the CDR3: TGTGCCAGCAGCCCGGGACATAGAATTGGCTACACCTTC. Translating it yields CASSPGHRIGYTF. Looking up the rest from reference TRBV14 and TRBJ1-2 gives the full variable domain: EAGVTQFPSHSVIEKGQTVTLRCDPISGHDNLYWYRRVMGKEIKFLLHFVKESKQDESGMPNNRFLAERTGGTYSTLKVQPAELEDSGVYFCASSPGHRIGYTFGSGTRLTVV.

The chain is built from TRBV7-9 and TRBJ1-1, with TRBD1 matching over 8 bases. This CDR3 is built from 15 residues. Looked up from germline, CDR1 is SEHNR and CDR2 is FQNEAQ (reference sequence). Losses at the gene ends were 5 bases for V and 4 bases for J; bases not matched to a gene: 9. The CDR3 region is CASSPQQGASTEAFF. For the CDR3, the DNA is TGTGCCAGCAGCCCGCAGCAGGGGGCAAGCACTGAAGCTTTCTTT.

The genes are TRBV5-1 and TRBJ1-1, with D possibly TRBD1 on 6 matching bases. Trimming removed 4 bases at V and 7 bases at J, with 14 bases between. Looked up from germline, CDR1 is SGHRS and CDR2 is YFSETQ. The CDR3 is made up of 13 amino acids. CDR3 DNA sequence: TGCGCCAGCAGCCAGATACAGGGTGGTGAAGCTTTCTTT. Residues: CASSQIQGGEAFF.

The CDR3 nucleotides read TGTGCCAGCAGCCAAGGACCAGGGATATCGAACACTGAAGCTTTCTTT. Amino acid sequence: CASSQGPGISNTEAFF. The rearrangement uses TRBV4-2 and TRBJ1-1; D is perhaps TRBD1 (5 bases). Trimming pared 1 base from V and 1 base from J, leaving 13 bases between. The CDR3 is 16 amino acids. Per germline, CDR1 LGHNA and CDR2 YNFKEQ.

This chain connects TRBV29-1 to TRBJ1-1; 11 nucleotides align to TRBD1. Germline CDR1 reads SQVTM; CDR2 reads ANQGSEA. The CDR3 length is 13 residues. V lost 6 bases, J lost 1 base, and 1 base stayed unmatched. The CDR3 nucleotides are TGCAGCGTAGGGACAGGGGGGAACACTGAAGCTTTCTTT. Residues: CSVGTGGNTEAFF.

The rearrangement links TRBV10-3 to TRBJ2-7, with 12 bases lining up with TRBD2. The CDR3 is 16 amino acids. CDR1 and CDR2 (germline): ENHRY, SYGVKD. Losses at the gene ends were 4 bases for V and 0 bases for J; bases not matched to a gene: 4. This CDR3 reads CAISGLAGVSSYEQYF. CDR3 coding DNA: TGTGCCATCAGTGGACTAGCGGGGGTGAGCTCCTACGAGCAGTACTTC.

This chain's CDR3 is CASSTAGTETYEQYF. CDR3 coding DNA: TGTGCCAGCAGTACCGCCGGGACAGAGACCTACGAGCAGTACTTC. The chain joins TRBV6-2 or TRBV6-3 to TRBJ2-7, with 7 bases that match TRBD1. V lost 5 bases and J lost 2; bases outside the gene matches: 9. The CDR3 extends over 15 amino acids. CDR1 MNHEY and CDR2 SVGEGT come from the germline V gene.

This chain uses TRBV12-5 with TRBJ2-7; 12 bases agree with TRBD1. CDR1 is LGHNT, CDR2 FRNRAP, per germline. This CDR3 is built from 16 residues. J lost 4 bases, V lost 0 bases, and 4 bases had no gene match. The CDR3 DNA reads as TGTGCTAGTGGTTTGGTACTGGGACAGGGGGCTTACGAGCAGTACTTC. As protein: CASGLVLGQGAYEQYF. Filled out from reference TRBV12-5 and TRBJ2-7, the complete variable domain reads DARVTQTPRHKVTEMGQEVTMRCQPILGHNTVFWYRQTMMQGLELLAYFRNRAPLDDSGMPKDRFSAEMPDATLATLKIQPSEPRDSAVYFCASGLVLGQGAYEQYFGPGTRLTVT.

This chain uses TRBV6-5 with TRBJ1-6; perhaps TRBD1 as D (5 bases). The CDR3 is made up of 13 amino acids. In germline, CDR1 is MNHEY, CDR2 SVGAGI. Trimming left V 6 bases short and J 10 bases short, with 13 bases between. DNA for the CDR3: TGTGCCAGCAGGGTGGGGCCAGGGTCACCCCTCCACTTT. It is translated as CASRVGPGSPLHF.

The rearrangement uses TRBV10-3 and TRBJ2-7, with 8 bases lining up with TRBD1. The CDR3 runs to 12 residues. Germline CDR1 reads ENHRY; CDR2 reads SYGVKD. With V trimmed by 10 bases and J by 3 bases, 5 bases remained unmatched. The CDR3 sequence is CATDRGDYEQYF. DNA for the CDR3: TGTGCCACTGACAGGGGTGACTACGAGCAGTACTTC.

The chain has TRBV11-2 and TRBJ2-3; TRBD1 matches 8 bases. CDR1 is SGHAT, CDR2 FQNNGV, per germline. J was trimmed by 4 bases and V by 4 bases; bases with no gene match: 7. This CDR3 is 15 amino acids long. CDR3 residues: CASSSFQTGADTQYF. The CDR3 DNA sequence: TGTGCCAGCAGCTCTTTCCAGACAGGGGCAGATACGCAGTATTTT.

This rearrangement joins TRBV7-9 to TRBJ1-4; D is ambiguous. This CDR3 contains 14 residues. Trimming stripped 5 bases from V and 2 bases from J, with 9 bases between. CDR1 and CDR2 (germline): SEHNR, FQNEAQ (reference sequence). CDR3 bases: TGTGCCAGCAGCAAAGGACTGACTAATGAAAAACTGTTTTTT. This translates into CASSKGLTNEKLFF.

The gene calls are TRBV19 and TRBJ1-2; 7 nucleotides agree with TRBD1. The CDR3 has 15 amino acids. Germline CDR1 and CDR2: LNHDA and SQIVND (reference sequence). Unmatched junction bases numbered 14, after V lost 5 bases and J lost 8 bases. DNA of the CDR3: TGTGCCAGTAGTGACGGGACAGCCCAAAGTCACGGCTACACCTTC. Translation: CASSDGTAQSHGYTF.

The V and J genes are TRBV5-1 and TRBJ2-5; D might be TRBD2 (5 bases). This CDR3 has 14 residues. CDR1 and CDR2 (germline): SGHRS, YFSETQ. V gave up 2 bases and J gave up 4 bases, with 12 bases separating them. CDR3 region: CASSFSRGRETQYF. For the CDR3, the DNA is TGCGCCAGCAGCTTTTCCCGGGGAAGAGAGACCCAGTACTTC. The full variable domain, with the rest looked up from reference TRBV5-1 and TRBJ2-5, is KAGVTQTPRYLIKTRGQQVTLSCSPISGHRSVSWYQQTPGQGLQFLFEYFSETQRNKGNFPGRFSGRQFSNSRSEMNVSTLELGDSALYLCASSFSRGRETQYFGPGTRLLVL.